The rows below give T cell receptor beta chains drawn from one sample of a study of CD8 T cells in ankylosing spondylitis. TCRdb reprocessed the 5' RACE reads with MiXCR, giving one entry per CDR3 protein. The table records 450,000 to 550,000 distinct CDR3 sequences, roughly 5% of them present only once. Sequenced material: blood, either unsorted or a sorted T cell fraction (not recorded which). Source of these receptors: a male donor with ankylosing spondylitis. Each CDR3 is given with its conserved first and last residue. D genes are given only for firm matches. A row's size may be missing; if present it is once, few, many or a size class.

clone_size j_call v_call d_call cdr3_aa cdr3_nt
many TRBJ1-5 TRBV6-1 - CASSEAGVNQPQHF TGTGCCAGCAGTGAAGCTGGTGTCAATCAGCCCCAGCATTTT
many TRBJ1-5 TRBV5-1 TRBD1 CASSPDRGEQPQHF TGCGCCAGCAGCCCGGACAGGGGGGAACAGCCCCAGCATTTT
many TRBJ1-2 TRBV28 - CASSLGPRHYGYTF TGTGCCAGCAGTTTGGGACCGCGTCACTATGGCTACACCTTC
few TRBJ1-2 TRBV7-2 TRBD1 CASSFQGGNYGYTF TGTGCCAGCAGCTTCCAGGGGGGGAACTATGGCTACACCTTC
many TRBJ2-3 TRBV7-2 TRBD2 CASSLVGGLPDTQYF TGTGCCAGCAGCTTAGTTGGGGGACTACCGGATACGCAGTATTTT
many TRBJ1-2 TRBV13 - CASSERGEALTYGYTF TGTGCCAGCAGCGAAAGGGGTGAGGCCTTAACCTATGGCTACACCTTC
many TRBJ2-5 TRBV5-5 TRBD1 CASSLEGNRGETQYF TGTGCCAGCAGCTTGGAGGGGAACAGGGGAGAGACCCAGTACTTC
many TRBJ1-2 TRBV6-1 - CASSPSAPGRGPYGYTF TGTGCCAGCAGTCCGTCGGCACCCGGACGGGGACCCTATGGCTACACCTTC
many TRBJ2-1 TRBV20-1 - CSARGTAQRNEQFF TGCAGTGCTAGAGGGACGGCCCAGAGGAATGAGCAGTTCTTC
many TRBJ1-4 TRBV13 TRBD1 CASSLGQAGTKLFF TGTGCCAGCAGCTTGGGACAGGCGGGAACTAAACTGTTTTTT
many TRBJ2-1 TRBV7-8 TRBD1 CASSLVVTGLFNEQFF TGTGCCAGCAGCTTAGTTGTGACAGGGCTTTTTAATGAGCAGTTCTTC
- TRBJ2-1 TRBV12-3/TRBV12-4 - CASSLFPISAGQLAYNEQFF TGTGCCAGCAGTTTATTTCCTATATCGGCGGGGCAGCTGGCCTACAATGAGCAGTTCTTC
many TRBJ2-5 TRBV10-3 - CAISETAATQETQYF TGTGCCATCAGTGAAACGGCGGCCACTCAAGAGACCCAGTACTTC
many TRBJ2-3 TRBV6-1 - CASTLGGPTDTQYF TGTGCCAGCACCCTGGGGGGGCCCACAGATACGCAGTATTTT
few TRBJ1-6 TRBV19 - CASRRDIYNSPLHF TGTGCCAGTAGACGGGACATTTATAATTCACCCCTCCACTTT
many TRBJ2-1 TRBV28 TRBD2 CASSRTSGRGNEQFF TGTGCCAGCAGTCGGACTAGCGGGAGAGGGAATGAGCAGTTCTTC
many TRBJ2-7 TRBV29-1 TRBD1 CSVEKGTGTGSYEQYF TGCAGCGTTGAAAAGGGAACCGGGACAGGCTCCTACGAGCAGTACTTC
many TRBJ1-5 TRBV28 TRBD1 CASRQQGEGQPQHF TGTGCCAGCAGACAACAGGGGGAGGGTCAGCCCCAGCATTTT
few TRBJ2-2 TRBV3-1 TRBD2 CASSQWSGGNTGELFF TGTGCCAGCAGCCAATGGTCGGGGGGTAACACCGGGGAGCTGTTTTTT
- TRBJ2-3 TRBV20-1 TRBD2 CSARDGGGGPGSTDTQYF TGCAGTGCTAGGGACGGGGGGGGAGGGCCCGGGAGCACAGATACGCAGTATTTT
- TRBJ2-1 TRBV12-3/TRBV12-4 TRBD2 CASSFTSGRYEQFF TGTGCCAGCAGTTTTACTAGCGGGAGGTATGAGCAGTTCTTC
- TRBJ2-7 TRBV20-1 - CSARGDRTYEQYF TGCAGTGCTAGGGGCGACAGGACCTACGAGCAGTACTTC
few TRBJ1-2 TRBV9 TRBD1 CASRATGAEGYTF TGTGCCAGCAGGGCAACAGGGGCCGAGGGCTACACCTTC
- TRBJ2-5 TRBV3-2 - CASSHLPFLVEGSYQETQYF TGTGCCAGCAGCCATTTGCCCTTTTTGGTAGAGGGGTCGTACCAAGAGACCCAGTACTTC
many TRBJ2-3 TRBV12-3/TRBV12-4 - CASRGRADTQYF TGTGCCAGCAGAGGGCGGGCAGATACGCAGTATTTT
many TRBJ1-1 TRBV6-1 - CASRRWGGDTEAFF TGTGCCAGCCGCCGTTGGGGAGGGGACACTGAAGCTTTCTTT
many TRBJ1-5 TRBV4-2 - CASSQDSGGNQPQHF TGTGCCAGCAGCCAAGATTCGGGCGGCAATCAGCCCCAGCATTTT
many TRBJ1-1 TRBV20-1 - CSARPGTLNTEAFF TGCAGTGCTAGACCCGGGACATTGAACACTGAAGCTTTCTTT
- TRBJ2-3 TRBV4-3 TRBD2 CASSQRGLADTDTQYF TGCGCCAGCAGCCAGCGAGGACTAGCGGACACAGATACGCAGTATTTT
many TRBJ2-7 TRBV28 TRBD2 CASSRSGSSYEQYF TGTGCCAGCTCACGGAGCGGGAGCTCCTACGAGCAGTACTTC
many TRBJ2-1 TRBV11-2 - CASSSAWTSEGSYNEQFF TGTGCCAGCAGCTCCGCATGGACCTCCGAGGGCTCCTACAATGAGCAGTTCTTC
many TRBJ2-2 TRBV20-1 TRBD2 CSARDVSGGAAGELFF TGCAGTGCTAGAGATGTCAGCGGGGGGGCCGCCGGGGAGCTGTTTTTT
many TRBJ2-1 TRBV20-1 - CSARDLRGLVAYNEQFF TGCAGTGCTAGAGATCTCCGGGGGTTGGTCGCCTACAATGAGCAGTTCTTC
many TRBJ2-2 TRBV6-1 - CASSEFYGGMNTGELFF TGTGCCAGCAGTGAATTTTATGGGGGAATGAACACCGGGGAGCTGTTTTTT
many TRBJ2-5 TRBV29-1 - CSARTWTVETQYF TGCAGCGCTCGGACCTGGACGGTGGAGACCCAGTACTTC
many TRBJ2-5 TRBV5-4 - CASSLTGSQTQYF TGTGCCAGCAGCTTGACAGGGAGTCAGACCCAGTACTTC
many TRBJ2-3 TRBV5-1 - CASRKDPSTDTQYF TGCGCCAGCAGGAAAGACCCTAGCACAGATACGCAGTATTTT
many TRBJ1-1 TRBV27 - CASSLLAATNTEAFF TGTGCCAGCAGTTTATTGGCCGCGACGAACACTGAAGCTTTCTTT
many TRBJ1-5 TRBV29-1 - CSVVRSQGQPQHF TGCAGCGTTGTCCGGTCCCAAGGGCAGCCCCAGCATTTT
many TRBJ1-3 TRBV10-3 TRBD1 CAISARTGDFSGNTIYF TGTGCCATCAGTGCCCGGACAGGGGATTTCTCTGGAAACACCATATATTTT
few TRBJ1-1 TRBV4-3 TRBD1 CASSEPYRGAEAFF TGCGCCAGCAGCGAACCGTACAGGGGTGCCGAAGCTTTCTTT
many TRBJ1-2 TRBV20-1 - CSAETSNYGYTF TGCAGTGCGGAGACAAGTAACTATGGCTACACCTTC
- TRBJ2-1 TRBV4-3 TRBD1 CASSQDPPGGAYNEQFF TGCGCCAGCAGCCAAGACCCGCCAGGGGGCGCCTACAATGAGCAGTTCTTC
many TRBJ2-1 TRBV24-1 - CATSDLQQGSNEQFF TGTGCCACCAGTGATTTGCAACAGGGAAGCAATGAGCAGTTCTTC
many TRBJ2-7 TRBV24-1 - CATSGPRVSGSYEQYF TGTGCCACCAGTGGACCCCGGGTGTCGGGCTCCTACGAGCAGTACTTC
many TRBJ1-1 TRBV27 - CASSLFQSTEAFF TGTGCCAGCAGTTTATTCCAGAGTACTGAAGCTTTCTTT
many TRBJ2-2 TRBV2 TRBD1 CASRLTGVAGELFF TGTGCCAGCAGATTAACAGGGGTGGCCGGGGAGCTGTTTTTT
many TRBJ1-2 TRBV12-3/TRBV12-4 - CASSLAGGADYGYTF TGTGCCAGCAGTTTAGCGGGGGGCGCCGACTATGGCTACACCTTC
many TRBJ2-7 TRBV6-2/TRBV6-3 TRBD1 CASSYSGTDYEQYF TGTGCCAGCAGTTACTCCGGGACAGACTACGAGCAGTACTTC
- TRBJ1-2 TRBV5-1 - CASSLAEPSGYTF TGCGCCAGCAGCTTGGCCGAGCCGAGCGGCTACACCTTC
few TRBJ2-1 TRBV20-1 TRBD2 CSARRASGTEQFF TGCAGTGCTAGGCGGGCTAGCGGGACTGAGCAGTTCTTC
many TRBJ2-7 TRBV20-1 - CSSLVGAWEQYF TGCAGCTCCCTGGTGGGGGCATGGGAGCAGTACTTC
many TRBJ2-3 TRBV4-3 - CASSQDVGRDTQYF TGCGCCAGCAGCCAGGACGTAGGGCGCGATACGCAGTATTTT
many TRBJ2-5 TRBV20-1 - CSADDSRQETQYF TGCAGTGCGGACGACTCAAGGCAAGAGACCCAGTACTTC
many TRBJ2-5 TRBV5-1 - CASSLLYGIGETQYF TGCGCCAGCAGCTTGTTGTACGGGATAGGAGAGACCCAGTACTTC
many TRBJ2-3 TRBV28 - CASTSGGDTQYF TGTGCCAGCACTTCGGGTGGAGATACGCAGTATTTT
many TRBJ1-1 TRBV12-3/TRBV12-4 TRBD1 CASSSWGDRGGTEAFF TGTGCCAGCAGTTCGTGGGGAGACAGGGGCGGCACTGAAGCTTTCTTT
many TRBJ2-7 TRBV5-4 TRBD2 CASSWGSSGRANEQYF TGTGCCAGCAGCTGGGGTTCTAGCGGGAGGGCCAACGAGCAGTACTTC
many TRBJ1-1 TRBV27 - CASSFIPVNTEAFF TGTGCCAGCAGTTTTATACCGGTGAACACTGAAGCTTTCTTT
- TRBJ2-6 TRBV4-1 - CASSQARTFGANVLTF TGCGCCAGCAGCCAAGCCCGGACTTTTGGGGCCAACGTCCTGACTTTC